This T cell receptor beta chain was identified during a study of T cell responses to AZD1222 COVID-19 vaccine. This clone was detected once. Antigen: not known. Losses at the gene ends were 4 bases for V and 7 bases for J; bases not matched to a gene: 11. CDR1 and CDR2 (germline): PRHDT, FYEKMQ (reference sequence). CDR3 length: 16 amino acids. Whole-study findings and limits: Donors were mostly white British, more females; clonal diversity possibly underestimated. Targeting of unmutated variant regions was reportedly seen in nearly half of spike-specific TCRs. Only a handful of AZD1222 recipients, more than 5 in all, had baseline seropositivity. Breadth and depth of Spike-specific TCRs rose after two AZD1222 doses.

Repertoires were generated with immunoSEQ multiplex PCR, while TCRdb's copy carries only in-frame clones and drops some. In the table there are more than 85,000 clones, around 90% of which are singletons. This chain links TRBV13 with TRBJ1-2, with 11 nucleotides matching TRBD1. This TCR was recovered from an adult in good health. The sample in question was peripheral blood, obtained on day 0 of MenACWY control vaccination. The CDR3 coding sequence is TGTGCCAGCAGCTCTCTAGGACAGGGGGCGCCGAGTGGCTACACCTTC. It codes for CASSSLGQGAPSGYTF.